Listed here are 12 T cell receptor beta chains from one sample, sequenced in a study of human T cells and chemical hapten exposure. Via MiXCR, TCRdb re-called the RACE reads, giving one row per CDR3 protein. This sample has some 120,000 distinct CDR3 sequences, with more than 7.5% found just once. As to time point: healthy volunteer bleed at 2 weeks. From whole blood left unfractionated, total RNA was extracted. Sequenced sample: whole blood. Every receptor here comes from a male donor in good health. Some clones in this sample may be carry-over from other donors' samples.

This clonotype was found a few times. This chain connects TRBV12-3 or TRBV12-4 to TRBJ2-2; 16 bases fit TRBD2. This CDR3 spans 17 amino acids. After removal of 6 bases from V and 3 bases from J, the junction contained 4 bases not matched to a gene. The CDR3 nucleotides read TGTGCCAGCAGCCCGGGACTAGCGGGAGGGTACACCGGGGAGCTGTTTTTT. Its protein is CASSPGLAGGYTGELFF.

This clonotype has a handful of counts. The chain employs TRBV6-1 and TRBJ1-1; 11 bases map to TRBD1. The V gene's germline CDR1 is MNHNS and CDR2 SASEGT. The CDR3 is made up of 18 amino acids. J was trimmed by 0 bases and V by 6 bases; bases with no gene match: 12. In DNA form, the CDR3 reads TGTGCCAGCAGCAAACTGGGACAGGGGGTCGGTATGAACACTGAAGCTTTCTTT. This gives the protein CASSKLGQGVGMNTEAFF.

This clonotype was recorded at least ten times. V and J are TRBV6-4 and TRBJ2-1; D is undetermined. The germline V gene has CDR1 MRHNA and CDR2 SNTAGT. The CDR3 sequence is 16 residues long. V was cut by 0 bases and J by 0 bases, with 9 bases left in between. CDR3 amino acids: CASSDSRSYSYNEQFF. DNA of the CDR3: TGTGCCAGCAGTGACTCTCGCTCCTACTCCTACAATGAGCAGTTCTTC.

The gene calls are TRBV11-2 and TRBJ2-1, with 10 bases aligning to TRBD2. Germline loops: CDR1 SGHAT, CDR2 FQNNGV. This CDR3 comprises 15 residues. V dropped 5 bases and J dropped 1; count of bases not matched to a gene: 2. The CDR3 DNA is TGTGCCAGCAGCCAACTAGCGGGGTCCTACAATGAGCAGTTCTTC. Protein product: CASSQLAGSYNEQFF.

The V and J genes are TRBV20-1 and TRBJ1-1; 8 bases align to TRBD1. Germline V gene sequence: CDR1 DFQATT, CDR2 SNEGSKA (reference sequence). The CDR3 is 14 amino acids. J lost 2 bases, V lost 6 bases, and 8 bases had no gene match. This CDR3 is CSAKQGALNTEAFF. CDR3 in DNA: TGCAGTGCCAAGCAGGGGGCACTCAACACTGAAGCTTTCTTT.

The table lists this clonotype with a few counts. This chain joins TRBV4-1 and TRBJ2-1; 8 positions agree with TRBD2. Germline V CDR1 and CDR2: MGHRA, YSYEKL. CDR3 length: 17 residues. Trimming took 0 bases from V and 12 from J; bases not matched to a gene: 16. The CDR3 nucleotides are TGCGCCAGCAGCCAAGATCGGGGGGGGGGAAATTCTCAAGGGCAGTTCTTC. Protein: CASSQDRGGGNSQGQFF.

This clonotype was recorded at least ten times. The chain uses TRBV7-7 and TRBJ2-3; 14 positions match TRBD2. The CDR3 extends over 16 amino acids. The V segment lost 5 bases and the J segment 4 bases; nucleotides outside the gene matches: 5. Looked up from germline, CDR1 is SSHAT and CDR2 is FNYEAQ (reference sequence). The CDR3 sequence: CASSRGTSGSSDTQYF. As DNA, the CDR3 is TGTGCCAGCAGCAGGGGGACTAGCGGGAGCTCAGATACGCAGTATTTT.

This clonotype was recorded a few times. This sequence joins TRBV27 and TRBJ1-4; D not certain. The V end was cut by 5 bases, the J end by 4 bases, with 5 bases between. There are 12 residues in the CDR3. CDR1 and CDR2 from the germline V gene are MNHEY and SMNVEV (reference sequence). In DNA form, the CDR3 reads TGTGCCAGCAGTGAGGGTAATGAAAAACTGTTTTTT. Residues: CASSEGNEKLFF.

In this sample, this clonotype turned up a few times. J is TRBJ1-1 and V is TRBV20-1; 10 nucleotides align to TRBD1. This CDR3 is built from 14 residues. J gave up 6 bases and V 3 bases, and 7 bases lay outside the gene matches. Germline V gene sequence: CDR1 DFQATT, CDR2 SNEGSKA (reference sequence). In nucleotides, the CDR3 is TGCAGTGCTAGTGGGGACAGGGGACCTCCTGAAGCTTTCTTT. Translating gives CSASGDRGPPEAFF.

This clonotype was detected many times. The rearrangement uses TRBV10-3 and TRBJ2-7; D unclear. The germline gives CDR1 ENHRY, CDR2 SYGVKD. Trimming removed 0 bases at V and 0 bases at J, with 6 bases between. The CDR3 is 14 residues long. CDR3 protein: CAISESSNSYEQYF. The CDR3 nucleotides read TGTGCCATCAGTGAGTCGTCTAACTCCTACGAGCAGTACTTC.

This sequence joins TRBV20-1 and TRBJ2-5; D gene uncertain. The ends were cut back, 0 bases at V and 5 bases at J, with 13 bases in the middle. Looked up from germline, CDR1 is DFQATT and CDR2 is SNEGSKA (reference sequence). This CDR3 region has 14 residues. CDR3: CSARDPVARETQYF. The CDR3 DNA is TGCAGTGCTAGAGACCCGGTCGCGAGGGAGACCCAGTACTTC.

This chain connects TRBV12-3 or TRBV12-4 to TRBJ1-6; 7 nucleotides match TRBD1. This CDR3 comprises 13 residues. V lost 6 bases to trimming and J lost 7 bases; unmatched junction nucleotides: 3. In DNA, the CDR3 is TGTGCCAGCAGCCCGGGACAGAATTCACCCCTCCACTTT. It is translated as CASSPGQNSPLHF.